Shown below are 32 T cell receptor beta chains from a single sample sequenced in a study of blood T cell repertoires in COVID-19. The repertoire was sequenced with immunoSEQ multiplex PCR; TCRdb's copy has only in-frame clones and lacks some. The sample has about 330,000 clones; roughly 86% are singletons. Sequenced material: peripheral blood. The receptor source for this set is a woman aged 50 to 60 with acute or convalescent COVID-19.

V and J are TRBV5-6 and TRBJ2-3, with D unclear. The CDR3 length is 12 residues. Germline CDR1 and CDR2: SGHDT and YYEEEE. V lost 4 bases, J lost 8 bases, and 11 bases lay in between. The CDR3 region is CASSPRRGTQYF. The DNA of the CDR3 is TGTGCCAGCAGCCCCCGGCGCGGTACGCAGTATTTT.

This clone was picked up a small number of times. The chain is built from TRBV6-2 or TRBV6-3 and TRBJ1-2; 8 bases match TRBD1. This CDR3 is 16 amino acids long. Trimming at V came to 4 bases and at J to 4 bases, leaving 11 bases not matched to a gene. Germline CDR1 reads MNHEY; CDR2 reads SVGEGT. The CDR3 loop reads CASSSPRQGIGYGYTF. CDR3 coding DNA: TGTGCCAGCAGTTCCCCCCGACAGGGGATAGGCTATGGCTACACCTTC.

The rearrangement uses TRBV12-5 and TRBJ2-1; tentative D call: TRBD1 (6 bases). In germline, CDR1 is LGHNT, CDR2 FRNRAP. The CDR3 has 14 amino acids. V lost 3 bases and J lost 9, with 15 bases in between. CDR3 protein: CASGFGQGKGEQFF. The CDR3 DNA reads as TGTGCTAGTGGTTTTGGTCAGGGGAAGGGTGAGCAGTTCTTC. Based on the CDR3 plus reference TRBV12-5 and TRBJ2-1, the full variable domain is DARVTQTPRHKVTEMGQEVTMRCQPILGHNTVFWYRQTMMQGLELLAYFRNRAPLDDSGMPKDRFSAEMPDATLATLKIQPSEPRDSAVYFCASGFGQGKGEQFFGPGTRLTVL.

The chain employs TRBV5-1 and TRBJ2-5; 7 nucleotides line up with TRBD1. Germline V lookup: CDR1 SGHRS, CDR2 YFSETQ. The CDR3 sequence is 14 residues long. Trimming cost V 4 bases and J 3 bases; bases outside gene matches: 6. The CDR3: CASSTGTVEETQYF. The CDR3 DNA follows: TGCGCCAGCAGCACCGGGACAGTGGAAGAGACCCAGTACTTC.

The chain uses TRBV27 and TRBJ2-7, with 13 bases fitting TRBD2. The CDR3 runs 17 residues. Losses at the gene ends were 6 bases for V and 1 base for J; bases not matched to a gene: 9. From germline, CDR1 is MNHEY and CDR2 SMNVEV (reference sequence). CDR3 nucleotide sequence: TGTGCCAGCAGCCCAAGGGGGGGACTAGCGGGATCCTACGAGCAGTACTTC. It specifies CASSPRGGLAGSYEQYF.

Only one count was recorded for this clone. This sequence joins TRBV18 and TRBJ1-5, with D possibly TRBD1 on 5 matching bases. The CDR3 runs to 15 residues. The V and J ends lost 2 bases and 6 bases respectively, with 14 bases between them. Per the germline V gene, CDR1 is KGHSH and CDR2 is LQKENI. This CDR3 reads CASSPVSGSGQPQHF. For the CDR3, the DNA is TGTGCCAGCTCACCAGTTTCAGGGTCGGGTCAGCCCCAGCATTTT. Using reference TRBV18 and TRBJ1-5 for the parts outside the CDR3, the full variable domain is NAGVMQNPRHLVRRRGQEARLRCSPMKGHSHVYWYRQLPEEGLKFMVYLQKENIIDESGMPKERFSAEFPKEGPSILRIQQVVRGDSAAYFCASSPVSGSGQPQHFGDGTRLSIL.

The CDR3 DNA sequence: TGTGCCAGCAGCTTACAGGGGAGTGAGGAAGAGACCCAGTACTTC. Translated: CASSLQGSEEETQYF. The chain joins TRBV7-3 to TRBJ2-5, with D possibly TRBD1 on 6 matching bases. The V gene's germline CDR1 is SGHTA and CDR2 FQGTGA. V dropped 2 bases and J dropped 3 bases, with 13 bases sitting between them. This CDR3 has 15 amino acids.

The chain combines TRBV18 with TRBJ2-7, with D possibly TRBD1 on 5 matching bases. The CDR3 spans 16 residues. V lost 0 bases and J 4 bases, leaving 16 bases between the germline ends. Germline CDR1 reads KGHSH; CDR2 reads LQKENI. Here the CDR3 reads CASSPPSRQWGYEQYF. In nucleotides, the CDR3 is TGTGCCAGCTCACCACCATCACGACAGTGGGGATACGAGCAGTACTTC.

The rearrangement links TRBV18 to TRBJ2-7; 7 nucleotides match TRBD2. The CDR3 sequence is 13 residues long. CDR1 and CDR2 (germline): KGHSH, LQKENI. V trimming: 3 bases; J trimming: 6 bases; junction bases outside the gene matches: 5. The CDR3 reads CASSPGLLFEQYF. In DNA, the CDR3 is TGTGCCAGCTCACCGGGACTACTATTCGAGCAGTACTTC.

The genes are TRBV5-4 and TRBJ2-2; 14 bases match TRBD2. Per germline, CDR1 SGHNT and CDR2 YYREEE (reference sequence). Germline trimming cut 4 bases from V and 13 bases from J; bases unmatched to any gene: 6. There are 14 residues in the CDR3. The CDR3 DNA is TGTGCCAGCAGCCTGGGACTAGCGGGAGAATTGCTGTTTTTT. Residues: CASSLGLAGELLFF.

The V gene is TRBV11-3, the J gene TRBJ2-1, with TRBD2 as a possible D gene (6 bases). Germline CDR1 is SGHNT and CDR2 is YENEEA. CDR3 length: 15 residues. The V end was cut by 2 bases, the J end by 0 bases, with 8 bases between. The CDR3 loop is CASSLRGSSYNEQFF. The CDR3 region has the DNA TGTGCCAGCAGCTTACGGGGGAGCTCCTACAATGAGCAGTTCTTC. The full variable domain, in which reference TRBV11-3 and TRBJ2-1 provide the parts outside the CDR3, is EAGVVQSPRYKIIEKKQPVAFWCNPISGHNTLYWYLQNLGQGPELLIRYENEEAVDDSQLPKDRFSAERLKGVDSTLKIQPAELGDSAVYLCASSLRGSSYNEQFFGPGTRLTVL.

The genes are TRBV27 and TRBJ2-1; the D gene is possibly TRBD1 (6 bases). V was shortened by 2 bases and J by 6 bases, with 11 bases between the two germline ends. This CDR3 region has 14 residues. Germline values: CDR1 MNHEY, CDR2 SMNVEV (reference sequence). CDR3 sequence (DNA): TGTGCCAGCAGTTTAGGACAGCGACCCAATGAGCAGTTCTTC. Residues: CASSLGQRPNEQFF.

This clone was observed a single time. The rearrangement uses TRBV19 and TRBJ1-2; a weak D match, TRBD1 (6 bases). Trimming shortened V by 5 bases and J by 2 bases, and 12 bases separated the two germline ends. This CDR3 is 14 amino acids long. Looked up from germline, CDR1 is LNHDA and CDR2 is SQIVND (reference sequence). The CDR3, as DNA: TGTGCCAGTAGTCAGTTCACAGGGAACTATGGCTACACCTTC. As protein: CASSQFTGNYGYTF.

The rearrangement links TRBV3-1 (or the pseudogene TRBV3-2) to TRBJ2-1; 11 bases are shared with TRBD2. The CDR3 covers 17 residues. Looked up from germline, CDR1 is LGHDT and CDR2 is YNNKEL (reference sequence). With V trimmed by 3 bases and J by 5 bases, 9 bases remained unmatched. The CDR3 here is CASSQRIAGGIHNEQFF. The CDR3, as DNA: TGTGCCAGCAGCCAGAGGATAGCGGGAGGGATCCACAATGAGCAGTTCTTC.

The gene calls are TRBV7-9 and TRBJ1-1; a weak D match, TRBD1 (5 bases). Germline-derived CDR1 and CDR2 are SEHNR and FQNEAQ (reference sequence). This CDR3 comprises 15 residues. V was trimmed by 6 bases and J by 1 base, leaving 15 bases between them. The DNA for the CDR3 is TGTGCCAGCAGTCCGGAGTTCCAGGGGAACACTGAAGCTTTCTTT. It encodes CASSPEFQGNTEAFF.

This chain links TRBV28 with TRBJ1-5; 9 nucleotides match TRBD1. This CDR3 region has 12 residues. The germline gives CDR1 MDHEN, CDR2 SYDVKM. V shed 8 bases, J shed 11 bases, and the junction held 7 bases outside the gene matches. The CDR3: CASGTGNRAQHF. CDR3 nucleotides: TGTGCCAGCGGGACAGGGAACAGGGCCCAGCATTTT.

This rearrangement joins TRBV5-1 to TRBJ2-2, with TRBD2 matching over 8 bases. CDR3 length: 16 residues. The ends lost 2 bases at V and 2 bases at J; junction bases unmatched: 5. The germline V gene encodes CDR1 SGHRS and CDR2 YFSETQ. CDR3 protein: CASSLNGRANTGELFF. The CDR3 DNA reads TGCGCCAGCAGCTTAAACGGGAGGGCCAACACCGGGGAGCTGTTTTTT.

This clone was seen a few times. The rearrangement joins TRBV18 to TRBJ2-7; 12 nucleotides align to TRBD2. V gave up 4 bases and J gave up 5 bases; unmatched junction bases: 12. The CDR3 spans 17 residues. Germline values: CDR1 KGHSH, CDR2 LQKENI. Written as DNA, the CDR3 is TGTGCCAGCTCACTAAACCATCTAGCGGGAGGGCCCCACGAGCAGTACTTC. The encoded protein is CASSLNHLAGGPHEQYF.

The chain recombines TRBV12-3 or TRBV12-4 with TRBJ2-5; TRBD1 matches 7 bases. CDR3 length: 13 residues. The V and J ends lost 5 bases and 3 bases, in that order; junction bases with no gene match: 3. The CDR3 protein is CASSPTGEETQYF. The CDR3 DNA sequence: TGTGCCAGCAGTCCTACAGGGGAAGAGACCCAGTACTTC.

The sample holds one count of this clone. The chain has TRBV9 and TRBJ2-1; 7 bases agree with TRBD2. V dropped 4 bases and J dropped 4; count of bases not matched to a gene: 8. This CDR3 is 15 amino acids long. Germline lookup yields CDR1 SGDLS and CDR2 YYNGEE. CDR3 region: CASSNRDYLYNEQFF. In DNA, the CDR3 is TGTGCCAGCAGCAACCGGGACTACCTTTACAATGAGCAGTTCTTC.

The chain combines TRBV6-2 or TRBV6-3 with TRBJ2-7, with 8 nucleotides matching TRBD2. V shed 6 bases, J shed 0 bases, and the junction held 13 bases outside the gene matches. CDR3 length equals 17 residues. The germline CDR1 and CDR2 sequences are MNHEY and SVGEGT. This CDR3 is CASSRGATSANSYEQYF. CDR3 nucleotide sequence: TGTGCCAGCAGCCGAGGGGCGACTAGCGCGAACTCCTACGAGCAGTACTTC.

The chain joins TRBV5-4 to TRBJ2-5, with TRBD2 identical over 11 bases. The CDR3 extends over 15 amino acids. V trimming: 1 base; J trimming: 5 bases; junction bases outside the gene matches: 4. The V gene's germline CDR1 is SGHNT and CDR2 YYREEE (reference sequence). The CDR3 DNA sequence: TGTGCCAGCAGCTTGAAATTAGCGGGAGGGGAGACCCAGTACTTC. Protein product: CASSLKLAGGETQYF.

The chain links TRBV2 to TRBJ1-2, with a weak D call TRBD1 (6 bases). The germline gives CDR1 SNHLY, CDR2 FYNNEI. V gave up 7 bases and J gave up 4 bases, with 13 bases separating them. CDR3 length: 13 amino acids. As DNA, the CDR3 is TGTGCCAGCAAAGGGGGACCGAGCTATGGCTACACCTTC. This gives the protein CASKGGPSYGYTF.

This sequence joins TRBV6-1 and TRBJ2-7; D possibly corresponds to TRBD1 (5 bases). Germline V gene data show CDR1 as MNHNS and CDR2 as SASEGT. CDR3 size: 14 residues. V lost 3 bases to trimming and J lost 5 bases, with 14 bases between them. The CDR3 DNA reads TGTGCCAGCAGTGAGGTAGGGCAGGGCCACGAGCAGTACTTC. This sequence encodes CASSEVGQGHEQYF.

The J gene is TRBJ2-1, the V gene TRBV27, with 12 bases matching TRBD2. Per the germline V gene, CDR1 is MNHEY and CDR2 is SMNVEV (reference sequence). The CDR3 sequence is 16 residues long. J lost 6 bases, V lost 4 bases, and 7 bases had no gene match. The CDR3 reads CASSSRLAGEGNEQFF. CDR3 nucleotide sequence: TGTGCCAGCAGTTCCAGACTAGCGGGAGAGGGCAATGAGCAGTTCTTC.

V gene TRBV5-5 combines with J gene TRBJ1-3, with a tentative D call TRBD1 (6 bases). V lost 4 bases to trimming and J lost 2 bases, with 13 bases between them. Germline loops: CDR1 SGHKS, CDR2 YYEKEE (reference sequence). This CDR3 contains 15 residues. This CDR3 reads CASSRGRTAGNTIYF. The CDR3 nucleotides are TGTGCCAGCAGCCGCGGACGGACAGCTGGAAACACCATATATTTT.

The V gene is TRBV5-1, the J gene TRBJ2-1; D possibly corresponds to TRBD2 (6 bases). Per the germline V gene, CDR1 is SGHRS and CDR2 is YFSETQ. CDR3 length: 11 amino acids. The V and J ends lost 5 bases and 12 bases respectively, with 12 bases between them. Written as DNA, the CDR3 is TGCGCCAGCAGGGAAGGGACTCGGCAGTTCTTC. Protein: CASREGTRQFF.

The gene calls are TRBV18 and TRBJ2-2, with D possibly being TRBD1 (5 bases). Germline CDR1 KGHSH, CDR2 LQKENI. The CDR3 spans 14 residues. V lost 3 bases and J 5 bases, leaving 10 bases between the germline ends. CDR3 region: CASSPDSITGELFF. The CDR3 nucleotides read TGTGCCAGCTCACCTGACAGTATAACCGGGGAGCTGTTTTTT.

This chain joins TRBV7-2 and TRBJ2-5; D is perhaps TRBD1 (5 bases). Germline V CDR1 and CDR2: SGHTA, FQGNSA. Trimming cost V 0 bases and J 4 bases, with 12 bases left between them. This CDR3 spans 15 amino acids. The CDR3 nucleotides read TGTGCCAGCAGCTTAGCAGGGGTAGGGATAGAGACCCAGTACTTC. It is translated as CASSLAGVGIETQYF.

In this sample, this clone turned up a few times. V usage is TRBV18 and J usage is TRBJ2-7; 9 bases are a match to TRBD2. The CDR3 totals 17 residues. Germline V gene data show CDR1 as KGHSH and CDR2 as LQKENI. V was clipped by 3 bases and J by 3 bases; unmatched bases: 12. The CDR3 here is CASSPPRTSENYYEQYF. The CDR3, as DNA: TGTGCCAGCTCACCTCCTAGGACTAGCGAGAACTACTACGAGCAGTACTTC.

The gene calls are TRBV18 and TRBJ2-7; 14 nucleotides line up with TRBD2. The CDR3 has 16 residues. Trimming cost V 3 bases and J 4 bases; bases outside gene matches: 5. CDR1 and CDR2 (germline): KGHSH, LQKENI. The CDR3 sequence: CASSPTSGRAGYEQYF. The CDR3 DNA reads TGTGCCAGCTCACCGACTAGCGGGAGGGCCGGGTACGAGCAGTACTTC.

The chain has TRBV24-1 and TRBJ1-5; D may be TRBD1 (5 bases). Germline CDR1 KGHDR, CDR2 SFDVKD. This CDR3 region has 13 residues. Trimming took 5 bases from V and 3 from J, leaving 7 bases between them. CDR3 sequence (DNA): TGTGCCACCAGTGGCAGGGACAATCAGCCCCAGCATTTT. Translation: CATSGRDNQPQHF.